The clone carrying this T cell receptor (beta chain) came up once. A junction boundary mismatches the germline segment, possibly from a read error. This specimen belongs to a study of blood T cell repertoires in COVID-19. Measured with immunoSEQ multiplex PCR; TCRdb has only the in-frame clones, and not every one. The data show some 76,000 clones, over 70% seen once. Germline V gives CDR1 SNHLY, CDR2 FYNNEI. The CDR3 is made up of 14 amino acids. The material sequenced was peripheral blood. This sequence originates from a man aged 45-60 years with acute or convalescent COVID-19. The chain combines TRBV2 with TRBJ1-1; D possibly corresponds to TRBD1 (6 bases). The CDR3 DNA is TGTGCCGGCAGAACAGGGTCGGGGGGCACTGAAGCTTTCTTT. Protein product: CAGRTGSGGTEAFF.